This record covers a single T cell receptor (beta chain). The sample belongs to a study of technical replicates of blood from a handful of donors. Generated by immunoSEQ multiplex PCR, the TCRdb table keeps only in-frame clones and is missing some. The repertoire consists of about 58,000 clones, with 91% occurring once and the leading ten covering 3% to 4%. The CDR3 runs 18 residues. Trimming stripped 3 bases from V and 4 bases from J, with 24 bases between. Germline V gives CDR1 KGHSH, CDR2 LQKENI. This clonotype was obtained from a human donor in good health. Some clones in this sample may be carry-over from other donors' samples. V and J are TRBV18 and TRBJ1-1, with D tentatively TRBD1 (5 bases). The sequenced sample was PBMCs. The CDR3 here is CASSPTTPGLTWGTEAFF. CDR3 nucleotides: TGTGCCAGCTCACCTACAACTCCGGGACTCACATGGGGCACTGAAGCTTTCTTT.